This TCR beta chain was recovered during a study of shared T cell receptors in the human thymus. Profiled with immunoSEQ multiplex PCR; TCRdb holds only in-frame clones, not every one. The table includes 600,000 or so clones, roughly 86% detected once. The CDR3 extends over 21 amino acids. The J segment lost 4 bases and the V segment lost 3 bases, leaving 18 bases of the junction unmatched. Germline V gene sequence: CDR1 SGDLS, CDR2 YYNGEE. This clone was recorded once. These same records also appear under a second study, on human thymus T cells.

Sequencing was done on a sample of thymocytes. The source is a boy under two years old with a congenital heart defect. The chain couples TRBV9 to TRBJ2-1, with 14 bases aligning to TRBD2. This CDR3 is CASSAAGGGLAGARGYNEQFF. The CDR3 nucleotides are TGTGCCAGCAGCGCCGCCGGGGGGGGACTAGCGGGAGCCAGGGGATACAATGAGCAGTTCTTC.